What follows is one TCR beta chain and its context. Its specificity is unknown. It was version v3.0 of the immunoSEQ assay that was run at survey level. Assay: immunoSEQ multiplex PCR; the TCRdb copy retains only in-frame clones and omits some. In the table there are 20,000 to 25,000 clones, around three quarters of which are singletons. The entry originates in a study of long-term antiretroviral therapy in people with HIV. Whole-study findings and limits: In HIV, the repertoires covered a tighter span of CDR3 lengths than in controls.

The CDR3 has 17 residues. CDR1 and CDR2 (germline): KGHSH, LQKENI. The ends were cut back, 2 bases at V and 2 bases at J, with 16 bases in the middle. A minimum of one pre-ART and two post-ART PBMC samples existed for each donor. This receptor was obtained from a woman between 40 and 50 years old with HIV. The sequencing used unsorted PBMCs, collected 1.1 years before starting antiretroviral therapy. The V and J genes are TRBV18 and TRBJ1-5; D perhaps matches TRBD1 (5 bases). The CDR3 DNA reads TGTGCCAGCTCACCATCCAGAAGGGACGAGGGCAATCAGCCCCAGCATTTT. Its translation is CASSPSRRDEGNQPQHF.